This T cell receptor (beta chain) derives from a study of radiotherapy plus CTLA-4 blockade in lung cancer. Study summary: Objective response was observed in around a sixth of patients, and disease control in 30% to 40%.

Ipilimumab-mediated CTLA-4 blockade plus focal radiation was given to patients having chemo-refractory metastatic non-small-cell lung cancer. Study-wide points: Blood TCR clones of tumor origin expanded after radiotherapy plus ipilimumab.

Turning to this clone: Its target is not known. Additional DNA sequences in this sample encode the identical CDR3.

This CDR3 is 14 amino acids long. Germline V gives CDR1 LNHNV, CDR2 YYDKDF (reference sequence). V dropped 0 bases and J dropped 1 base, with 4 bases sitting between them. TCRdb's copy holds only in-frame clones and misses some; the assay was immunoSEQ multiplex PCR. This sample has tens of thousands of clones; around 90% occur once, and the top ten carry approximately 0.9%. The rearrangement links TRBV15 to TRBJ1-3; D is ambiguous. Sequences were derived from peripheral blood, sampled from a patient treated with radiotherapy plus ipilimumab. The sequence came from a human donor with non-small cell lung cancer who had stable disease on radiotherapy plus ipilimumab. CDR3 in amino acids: CATSRDPSGNTIYF. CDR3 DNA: TGTGCCACCAGCAGAGATCCATCTGGAAACACCATATATTTT.